Listed below are T cell receptor beta chains from one sample, sequenced in a study of T-cell reconstitution after alpha-beta-depleted transplantation in children. From the PCR reads, TCRdb called clonotypes with MiXCR, one entry per CDR3 protein. Of fewer than 750,000 distinct CDR3 sequences listed, 23% are singletons. The sample was PBMCs, mostly from graft donor cells, taken 360 days after TCRalphabeta/CD19-depleted stem cell transplant. These receptors all stem from a boy younger than two who had a stem cell transplant for acute myeloid leukemia, so the T cells may come from the graft donor. Both conserved end residues are part of each CDR3. The D gene is left open where the match is weak. Expanded clones are given a class, and other clones once, few, many or no size at all.

j_call d_call clone_size v_call cdr3_aa cdr3_nt
TRBJ1-4 - - TRBV12-3/TRBV12-4 CACSLNRLATGTRSQKLFF TGTGCCTGCAGTTTAAATCGACTCGCGACCGGGACTAGATCCCAAAAACTGTTTTTT
TRBJ1-4 - many TRBV29-1 CSVALRTNEKLFF TGCAGCGTTGCCTTACGAACTAATGAAAAACTGTTTTTT
TRBJ2-7 - many TRBV11-3 CASSLEGNKANYEQYF TGTGCCAGCAGCTTAGAGGGGAACAAGGCAAACTACGAGCAGTACTTC
TRBJ2-1 TRBD2 many TRBV3-1 CASSGSGAYNEQFF TGTGCCAGCAGCGGTAGCGGGGCATACAATGAGCAGTTCTTC
TRBJ1-2 - - TRBV6-2/TRBV6-3 CASRSDRNYGYTF TGTGCCAGCAGATCGGACAGAAATTATGGCTACACCTTC
TRBJ2-1 - - TRBV7-2 CASSQDVKPYNEQFF TGTGCCAGCAGCCAGGACGTCAAACCATACAATGAGCAGTTCTTC
TRBJ2-7 TRBD2 - TRBV7-2 CASSFYNGGGAYQQYF TGTGCCAGCAGCTTCTACAACGGCGGGGGGGCCTACCAGCAGTACTTC
TRBJ2-1 - - TRBV10-3 CAISESRVFYNEQFF TGTGCCATCAGTGAGTCGAGGGTCTTTTACAATGAGCAGTTCTTC
TRBJ2-5 - - TRBV7-9 CASSLVQVQETQYF TGTGCCAGCAGCTTAGTGCAGGTTCAAGAGACCCAGTACTTC
TRBJ2-4 - - TRBV7-2 CASSLVGNTRNIQYF TGTGCCAGCAGCTTAGTAGGGAACACCCGAAACATTCAGTACTTC
TRBJ2-1 - many TRBV12-3/TRBV12-4 CASSLGGPTEQFF TGTGCCAGCAGTTTAGGGGGACCGACGGAGCAGTTCTTC
TRBJ2-3 - - TRBV7-2 CASTRGESQYF TGTGCCAGCACCCGAGGGGAATCGCAGTATTTT
TRBJ1-3 - - TRBV7-9 CASSSLRDRGNTIYF TGTGCCAGCAGCTCGTTGAGGGACCGGGGAAACACCATATATTTT
TRBJ2-3 - few TRBV29-1 CSVAVDTQTDTQYF TGCAGCGTTGCGGTCGACACACAGACAGATACGCAGTATTTT
TRBJ1-4 - many TRBV6-5 CASSSLDRLPNEKLFF TGTGCCAGCAGTTCCCTAGACCGGCTGCCTAATGAAAAACTGTTTTTT
TRBJ1-1 - many TRBV5-1 CASSYRASEAFF TGCGCCAGCAGTTACAGGGCATCTGAAGCTTTCTTT
TRBJ2-2 TRBD2 many TRBV29-1 CSVGLAGGLAGELFF TGCAGCGTTGGACTAGCGGGGGGCCTGGCCGGGGAGCTGTTTTTT
TRBJ2-1 - - TRBV10-3 CAAQFDNEQFF TGTGCCGCTCAGTTCGACAATGAGCAGTTCTTC
TRBJ2-3 - - TRBV7-8 CASSAGVTSTDTQYF TGTGCCAGCAGCGCAGGGGTTACCAGCACAGATACGCAGTATTTT
TRBJ1-5 - - TRBV12-3/TRBV12-4 CASSWQPVGNQPQHF TGTGCCAGCAGTTGGCAGCCTGTGGGCAATCAGCCCCAGCATTTT
TRBJ1-1 - - TRBV7-9 CASSTRGGLNTEAFF TGTGCCAGCAGCACCCGGGGGGGCCTGAACACTGAAGCTTTCTTT
TRBJ2-7 - many TRBV2 CASRKDSAYEQYF TGTGCCAGCAGAAAGGACAGTGCCTACGAGCAGTACTTC
TRBJ2-1 - few TRBV19 CASSTWTAWNEQFF TGTGCCAGTAGTACCTGGACGGCGTGGAATGAGCAGTTCTTC
TRBJ1-3 TRBD1 - TRBV20-1 CSVATGEAGNTIYF TGCAGTGTTGCGACAGGGGAGGCTGGAAACACCATATATTTT
TRBJ1-2 - - TRBV6-1 CASSRGWAEGYTF TGTGCCAGCAGTCGCGGATGGGCGGAGGGCTACACCTTC
TRBJ2-5 - - TRBV6-6 CASSYSSVETQYF TGTGCCAGCAGTTACTCGTCGGTAGAGACCCAGTACTTC
TRBJ2-6 TRBD1 - TRBV13 CASSLGGQGASGANVLTF TGTGCCAGCAGCTTAGGGGGACAGGGGGCCTCTGGGGCCAACGTCCTGACTTTC
TRBJ2-1 - many TRBV9 CASSTRGTDHNEQFF TGTGCCAGCAGCACTAGAGGGACTGACCACAATGAGCAGTTCTTC
TRBJ1-2 TRBD1 - TRBV7-6 CASSPNRGWGYGYTF TGTGCCAGCAGCCCGAACAGGGGTTGGGGCTATGGCTACACCTTC
TRBJ2-1 TRBD2 - TRBV5-1 CASSLAWTSGGNEQFF TGCGCCAGCAGCTTGGCCTGGACTAGCGGGGGCAATGAGCAGTTCTTC
TRBJ1-1 TRBD1 - TRBV29-1 CSVERLLQGGTEAFF TGCAGCGTTGAACGCCTCCTCCAGGGGGGCACTGAAGCTTTCTTT
TRBJ2-3 TRBD2 - TRBV12-3/TRBV12-4 CASSLRGLATDTQYF TGTGCCAGCAGTCTCCGGGGACTAGCCACAGATACGCAGTATTTT
TRBJ1-1 - few TRBV6-1 CASSPIEGNTEAFF TGTGCCAGCAGTCCGATCGAGGGGAACACTGAAGCTTTCTTT
TRBJ1-5 - - TRBV28 CASSKGGATTQHF TGTGCCAGCAGCAAAGGGGGGGCCACGACCCAGCATTTT
TRBJ2-3 - few TRBV24-1 CATSGQVTDTQYF TGTGCCACCAGTGGACAAGTCACAGATACGCAGTATTTT
TRBJ2-5 - - TRBV27 CASSLRGFQETQYF TGTGCCAGCAGTTTAAGAGGGTTCCAAGAGACCCAGTACTTC
TRBJ1-1 - - TRBV7-6 CASSLGHSPNTEAFF TGTGCCAGCAGCTTAGGACATTCCCCGAACACTGAAGCTTTCTTT
TRBJ2-5 - many TRBV29-1 CSVGGETQYF TGCAGCGTTGGGGGAGAGACCCAGTACTTC
TRBJ2-7 - - TRBV12-3/TRBV12-4 CASSLYGGTGYEQYF TGTGCCAGCAGTTTGTATGGAGGGACGGGCTACGAGCAGTACTTC
TRBJ2-7 TRBD2 many TRBV7-8 CASSLDVRTSSEQYF TGTGCCAGCAGCTTAGACGTTAGGACTAGTAGCGAGCAGTACTTC
TRBJ2-5 TRBD2 - TRBV20-1 CSAETSGGQETQYF TGCAGTGCCGAGACTAGCGGGGGCCAAGAGACCCAGTACTTC
TRBJ1-5 - - TRBV3-1 CASSQGRSPQPQHF TGTGCCAGCAGCCAAGGCAGGAGTCCTCAGCCCCAGCATTTT